A selection of T cell receptor beta chains follows, all from one sample in a study of T cell changes during pregnancy in multiple sclerosis. Produced via immunoSEQ multiplex PCR; TCRdb's table is partial and in-frame only. The sample lists tens of thousands of clones; around 92% were seen once. The source was CD8+ T cells from peripheral blood mononuclear cells, collected before pregnancy. The receptors stem from a female donor with multiple sclerosis, enrolled in a pregnancy study. The CDR3 runs from the conserved cysteine through the conserved F or W. The D gene is left open where the match is weak. Clone size is given for some rows only: seen once, a few or many times, or a class if the clone is expanded.

. | TRBJ2-3 | . | TRBV11-2 | CASSIRVGGATDTQYF | TGTGCCAGCAGCATTAGGGTTGGGGGGGCCACAGATACGCAGTATTTT
. | TRBJ2-3 | TRBD2 | TRBV28 | CASSLVAGTSGEHYQEDTQYF | TGTGCCAGCAGTCTCGTAGCCGGGACTAGCGGGGAGCACTATCAAGAAGATACGCAGTATTTT
. | TRBJ1-6 | . | TRBV11-2 | CASSPPGGNNSPLHF | TGTGCCAGCAGCCCCCCGGGAGGGAATAATTCACCCCTCCACTTT
. | TRBJ2-3 | TRBD2 | TRBV7-3 | CASSRGLAADTQYF | TGTGCCAGCAGCCGGGGACTAGCAGCAGATACGCAGTATTTT
. | TRBJ2-3 | . | TRBV7-8 | CASSYKPGPSGDTQYF | TGTGCCAGCAGCTATAAACCGGGTCCCTCAGGGGATACGCAGTATTTT
. | TRBJ2-1 | TRBD2 | TRBV9 | CASSPGLAGGYEQFF | TGTGCCAGCAGCCCCGGACTAGCGGGGGGGTATGAGCAGTTCTTC
. | TRBJ2-3 | TRBD2 | TRBV7-2 | CASSLESRGSTDTQYF | TGTGCCAGCAGCTTAGAATCGCGGGGGAGCACAGATACGCAGTATTTT
few | TRBJ1-1 | . | TRBV5-1 | CATYGGENTEAFF | TGCGCCACCTACGGCGGGGAGAACACTGAAGCTTTCTTT
. | TRBJ1-1 | . | TRBV4-1 | CASSRRDSLNTEAFF | TGCGCCAGCAGCCGGCGAGACAGCTTAAACACTGAAGCTTTCTTT
. | TRBJ1-1 | . | TRBV2 | CASSEWRATEAFF | TGTGCCAGCAGTGAATGGAGGGCCACTGAAGCTTTCTTT
. | TRBJ2-7 | TRBD2 | TRBV27 | CASSWTSGRDFYEQYF | TGTGCCAGCAGTTGGACTAGCGGGAGGGACTTCTACGAGCAGTACTTC
. | TRBJ2-5 | TRBD2 | TRBV7-9 | CASSRLAGVQETQYF | TGTGCCAGCAGCCGACTAGCGGGGGTCCAAGAGACCCAGTACTTC
few | TRBJ1-1 | TRBD1 | TRBV30 | CAWSEDRARAFF | TGTGCCTGGAGTGAGGACAGGGCTCGGGCTTTCTTT
. | TRBJ2-3 | TRBD2 | TRBV9 | CASSPREGRTDTQYF | TGTGCCAGCAGCCCCCGGGAGGGCCGCACAGATACGCAGTATTTT
. | TRBJ1-2 | . | TRBV11-2 | CASSLEGPTGYTF | TGTGCCAGCAGCTTGGAGGGCCCCACCGGCTACACCTTC
. | TRBJ2-7 | TRBD2 | TRBV4-1 | CASSQGGLAGSYEQYF | TGCGCCAGCAGCCAAGGGGGGCTAGCGGGATCCTACGAGCAGTACTTC
. | TRBJ2-7 | . | TRBV10-3 | CATSARENPYEQYF | TGTGCCACCTCCGCGAGGGAAAATCCCTACGAGCAGTACTTC
. | TRBJ2-4 | TRBD1 | TRBV27 | CASSRTGAKNIQYF | TGTGCCAGCAGCCGGACAGGGGCCAAAAACATTCAGTACTTC
. | TRBJ2-2 | . | TRBV5-1 | CASSPRSGSGTGELFF | TGCGCCAGCAGCCCGAGGAGCGGGTCGGGGACCGGGGAGCTGTTTTTT
. | TRBJ2-1 | . | TRBV7-6 | CASSLALSSYNEQFF | TGTGCCAGCAGCTTAGCTCTGAGCTCCTACAATGAGCAGTTCTTC
. | TRBJ2-1 | TRBD2 | TRBV5-6 | CASSWKSGSSYNEQFF | TGTGCCAGCAGCTGGAAAAGCGGGAGCTCCTACAATGAGCAGTTCTTC
. | TRBJ2-1 | . | TRBV6-1 | CASSEKQEGGNEQFF | TGTGCCAGCAGTGAAAAGCAGGAGGGGGGGAATGAGCAGTTCTTC
. | TRBJ2-3 | TRBD2 | TRBV7-9 | CASSQLAGERDTQYF | TGTGCCAGCAGTCAACTAGCGGGAGAAAGAGATACGCAGTATTTT
. | TRBJ1-1 | TRBD1 | TRBV6-1 | CASSGDSEAFF | TGTGCCAGCAGTGGGGACAGTGAAGCTTTCTTT
. | TRBJ2-1 | TRBD1 | TRBV19 | CATRDGTGSFF | TGTGCCACCCGGGACGGGACAGGGTCTTTCTTC
. | TRBJ1-2 | . | TRBV6-5 | CASTYREGTNYGYTF | TGTGCCAGCACCTACAGGGAGGGAACTAACTATGGCTACACCTTC
. | TRBJ1-1 | . | TRBV13 | CASSLDEGMNTEAFF | TGTGCCAGCAGCTTAGACGAGGGCATGAACACTGAAGCTTTCTTT
. | TRBJ1-1 | TRBD1 | TRBV7-9 | CASSLSRDRAENTEAFF | TGTGCCAGCAGCTTAAGCCGGGACAGGGCGGAGAACACTGAAGCTTTCTTT
. | TRBJ2-5 | . | TRBV7-2 | CASSLAQRWETQYF | TGTGCCAGCAGCTTAGCGCAGAGGTGGGAGACCCAGTACTTC
. | TRBJ2-3 | TRBD2 | TRBV5-1 | CASSVRGSTDTQYF | TGCGCCAGCAGCGTGCGGGGGAGCACAGATACGCAGTATTTT
. | TRBJ2-7 | TRBD1 | TRBV7-8 | CASSPYDRGLYEQYF | TGTGCCAGCAGCCCCTATGACAGGGGGCTCTACGAGCAGTACTTC
. | TRBJ2-1 | . | TRBV5-5 | CASSLSLEIIYNEQFF | TGTGCCAGCAGCTTGAGTTTGGAGATCATCTACAATGAGCAGTTCTTC
. | TRBJ2-7 | . | TRBV27 | CASSPSRGHEQYF | TGTGCCAGCAGCCCCTCCCGAGGGCACGAGCAGTACTTC
medium-sized | TRBJ2-7 | . | TRBV6-1 | CASSEGGGDEQYF | TGTGCCAGCAGTGAAGGGGGAGGAGACGAGCAGTACTTC
. | TRBJ2-7 | TRBD1 | TRBV5-5 | CASSFGQGIHYEQYF | TGTGCCAGCAGCTTCGGACAGGGGATTCACTACGAGCAGTACTTC
. | TRBJ1-5 | TRBD1 | TRBV9 | CASSVTGGGQPQHF | TGTGCCAGCAGCGTTACAGGGGGCGGTCAGCCCCAGCATTTT
. | TRBJ1-4 | . | TRBV5-1 | CASSLARLAEEKLFF | TGCGCCAGCAGCTTGGCCCGGTTAGCGGAGGAAAAACTGTTTTTT
. | TRBJ1-6 | TRBD1 | TRBV9 | CASSSSGGSYNSPLHF | TGTGCCAGCAGCTCATCAGGGGGCTCCTATAATTCACCCCTCCACTTT
. | TRBJ1-5 | . | TRBV16 | CASTLGVNQPQHF | TGTGCCAGCACCCTGGGCGTTAATCAGCCCCAGCATTTT
. | TRBJ2-7 | TRBD1 | TRBV5-5 | CASSEGQGLYEQYF | TGTGCCAGCAGCGAAGGACAGGGCCTCTACGAGCAGTACTTC
. | TRBJ1-1 | . | TRBV6-5 | CASSYSKVSGVWGAFF | TGTGCCAGCAGTTACTCGAAGGTGTCCGGGGTGTGGGGAGCTTTCTTT
. | TRBJ1-5 | . | TRBV5-1 | CASSFEGDQPQHF | TGCGCCAGCAGCTTCGAGGGGGATCAGCCCCAGCATTTT
. | TRBJ2-4 | TRBD2 | TRBV28 | CASSLWTSGRAGDIQYF | TGTGCCAGCAGTTTGTGGACTAGCGGGAGGGCCGGAGACATTCAGTACTTC
. | TRBJ1-1 | TRBD1 | TRBV5-1 | CASSQTGGANTEAFF | TGCGCCAGCAGCCAAACAGGGGGCGCGAACACTGAAGCTTTCTTT
. | TRBJ1-4 | TRBD1 | TRBV2 | CASSVTLLQGPNEKLFF | TGTGCCAGCAGTGTGACCCTTCTACAGGGGCCTAATGAAAAACTGTTTTTT
. | TRBJ1-1 | . | TRBV27 | CASNRAGLNTEAFF | TGTGCCAGCAATCGAGCAGGGCTGAACACTGAAGCTTTCTTT
. | TRBJ2-7 | . | TRBV9 | CASSVSPNSGYEQYF | TGTGCCAGCAGCGTTAGTCCTAATTCAGGATACGAGCAGTACTTC
. | TRBJ2-5 | . | TRBV5-1 | CASSLAGDRRIQETQYF | TGCGCCAGCAGCTTGGCCGGAGACAGGAGAATCCAAGAGACCCAGTACTTC
. | TRBJ2-7 | TRBD1 | TRBV28 | CASSSIDRAPRGEYF | TGTGCCAGCAGTTCCATCGACAGGGCACCCCGGGGCGAGTACTTC
once | TRBJ2-1 | . | TRBV14 | CASSRFRGSRPYNEQFF | TGTGCCAGCAGCCGCTTTAGGGGGAGTAGGCCCTACAATGAGCAGTTCTTC
. | TRBJ2-5 | TRBD1 | TRBV6-5 | CASSYSRTGFQETQYF | TGTGCCAGCAGTTACTCACGGACAGGGTTCCAAGAGACCCAGTACTTC
. | TRBJ1-2 | . | TRBV5-6 | CASSLSIYRLGQDGYGYTF | TGTGCCAGCAGCTTGTCGATATATCGACTCGGACAAGACGGCTATGGCTACACCTTC
. | TRBJ2-7 | . | TRBV6-5 | CASSPNGDEQYF | TGTGCCAGCAGTCCTAACGGGGACGAGCAGTACTTC
. | TRBJ2-3 | TRBD1 | TRBV9 | CASSVGQRSVKDTQYF | TGTGCCAGCAGCGTGGGACAGAGAAGCGTCAAGGATACGCAGTATTTT
. | TRBJ1-1 | . | TRBV6-5 | CASTPGPGGLTEAFF | TGTGCCAGCACTCCCGGACCGGGGGGACTCACTGAAGCTTTCTTT
. | TRBJ2-1 | . | TRBV7-9 | CASSFPTNNEQFF | TGTGCCAGCAGCTTCCCGACTAACAATGAGCAGTTCTTC